Listed below are T cell receptor beta chains from one sample, sequenced in a study of read filtering for tumor transcriptome and immune sequencing. TCRdb independently ran MiXCR on the reads; one entry per CDR3 protein. Of 25,000 to 35,000 distinct CDR3 sequences in the sample, less than 20% were seen once. What was sequenced was a population of CD138-negative cells sorted from bone marrow. Receptors originate from a donor at least 40 years old with multiple myeloma. Each CDR3 is given with its conserved first and last residue. The D gene is left open where the match is weak. Where a row states a size, it is once, few, many or the class of an expanded clone; other rows omit it.

v_call	d_call	j_call	clone_size	cdr3_nt	cdr3_aa
TRBV10-3	NA	TRBJ1-1	NA	TGTGCCATCAGTGAGTCGACGGGGGTCAGCACTGAAGCTTTCTTT	CAISESTGVSTEAFF
TRBV20-1	TRBD2	TRBJ2-1	many	TGCAGTGCTAGATCCGGGCTTGGGCTAGCGGGGGACCTCTCCTACAATGAGCAGTTCTTC	CSARSGLGLAGDLSYNEQFF
TRBV5-5	NA	TRBJ1-6	many	TGTGCCAGCAGCTTGGTTCCCGGGAATTCACCCCTCCACTTT	CASSLVPGNSPLHF
TRBV12-3/TRBV12-4	TRBD2	TRBJ2-4	many	TGTGCCAGCACAACTAGCGGGACCCAAAACATTCAGTACTTC	CASTTSGTQNIQYF
TRBV6-1	TRBD1	TRBJ2-3	NA	TGTGCCAGCAGCGGCCAGGGGGCATATACGCAGTATTTT	CASSGQGAYTQYF
TRBV7-2	NA	TRBJ2-1	NA	TGTGCCAGCAGCCCAAAAAGGGTCCCTTCCTACAATGAGCAGTTCTTC	CASSPKRVPSYNEQFF
TRBV12-3/TRBV12-4	TRBD1	TRBJ2-5	few	TGTGCCAGCAGTTCCCCGCCAGGGGGCCGGGAGACCCAGTACTTC	CASSSPPGGRETQYF
TRBV12-3/TRBV12-4	TRBD2	TRBJ2-1	few	TGTGCCAGCAGTTTCCACCCAATGTCGAGCGGGAGTAGCTACAATGAGCAGTTCTTC	CASSFHPMSSGSSYNEQFF
TRBV7-8	NA	TRBJ2-1	large	TGTGCCAGCAGCCCAGGGATCGGGCCCAGCGACAATGAGCAGTTCTTC	CASSPGIGPSDNEQFF
TRBV29-1	NA	TRBJ2-5	many	TGCAGCGTTGAACGAGCCCCCGAGACCCAGTACTTC	CSVERAPETQYF
TRBV11-2	NA	TRBJ1-1	many	TGTGCCAGCAGCCTCCCTCGAAGGGACACTGAAGCTTTCTTT	CASSLPRRDTEAFF
TRBV28	NA	TRBJ1-1	many	TGCGCCAGCAGCCGGAACACTGAAGCTTTCTTT	CASSRNTEAFF
TRBV3-1	NA	TRBJ2-4	NA	TGTGCCAGCAGCCGTAGGAGAGGGACCGACCGTGAAAACATTCAGTACTTC	CASSRRRGTDRENIQYF
TRBV10-3	NA	TRBJ2-6	many	TGTGCCATCAGTGGGTCCTTCTCTGGGGCCAACGTCCTGACTTTC	CAISGSFSGANVLTF
TRBV28	NA	TRBJ1-6	many	TGTGCCAGCACCGGGCTGGGGTCCTATAATTCACCCCTCCACTTT	CASTGLGSYNSPLHF
TRBV20-1	TRBD2	TRBJ2-1	medium-sized	TGCAGTGCTAGTTCGCTAGCGGGCTCGTGGGAGCAGTTCTTC	CSASSLAGSWEQFF
TRBV11-3	NA	TRBJ2-7	few	TGTGCCAGCAGCTTAGGGTCGCACGGGTACGAGCAGTACTTC	CASSLGSHGYEQYF
TRBV20-1	TRBD2	TRBJ2-3	NA	TGCAGTGCCCTCCCGACTAGCGGGAACACAGATACGCAGTATTTT	CSALPTSGNTDTQYF
TRBV6-5	TRBD1	TRBJ1-2	many	TGTGCCAGCAGACCCGGGACAGGGTCTAACTATGGCTACACCTTC	CASRPGTGSNYGYTF
TRBV5-6	NA	TRBJ2-6	NA	TGTGCCAGCAGCAGAGGGGTCTCGGCTGGGGCCAACGTCCTGACTTTC	CASSRGVSAGANVLTF
TRBV20-1	TRBD1	TRBJ2-7	many	TGCAGTGCTAGAGATTGGGGAAACGACAGGGACGACGAGCAGTACTTC	CSARDWGNDRDDEQYF
TRBV28	NA	TRBJ1-5	many	TGTGCCAGCAGTTTACTGAGGGGTCAGCCCCAGCATTTT	CASSLLRGQPQHF